The 27 T cell receptor beta chains reported below all come from one sample, sequenced in a study of blood T cell repertoires in COVID-19 (dated by TCRdb to the early 2020s). Library creation used the immunoSEQ multiplex PCR assay. Not all clones reach the TCRdb copy of this immuneACCESS table, which keeps in-frame sequences only. Checked studies attribute under half of the gap to unresolved V genes and leave the rest unexplained. The sample includes around 150,000 clones, with roughly 80% observed a single time. The ten top clones hold 9% to 10% of the sample. The specimen sequenced was peripheral blood. All receptors derive from a woman between 50 and 59 years old with active or convalescent COVID-19.

This chain links TRBV19 with TRBJ2-7; the D gene is possibly TRBD2 (6 bases). The germline gives CDR1 LNHDA, CDR2 SQIVND (reference sequence). V was shortened by 4 bases and J by 4 bases, with 8 bases between the two germline ends. This CDR3 has 12 residues. The CDR3, as DNA: TGTGCCAGTAGTAGCGGGGTATACGAGCAGTACTTC. Amino acid sequence: CASSSGVYEQYF.

V gene TRBV9 combines with J gene TRBJ2-7; 8 positions agree with TRBD1. Per germline, CDR1 SGDLS and CDR2 YYNGEE. After removal of 3 bases from V and 0 bases from J, the junction contained 8 bases not matched to a gene. The CDR3 is 16 residues long. This CDR3 reads CASSASGGVSSYEQYF. The CDR3 region has the DNA TGTGCCAGCAGCGCCTCAGGGGGCGTCAGCTCCTACGAGCAGTACTTC.

The chain recombines TRBV29-1 with TRBJ1-1, with 10 bases matching TRBD1. CDR1 and CDR2 (germline): SQVTM, ANQGSEA. This CDR3 comprises 17 residues. The V segment lost 3 bases and the J segment 3 bases; nucleotides outside the gene matches: 13. The CDR3 loop is CSVEGFRDRGLHTEAFF. The CDR3 region has the DNA TGCAGCGTTGAGGGTTTCCGGGACAGGGGATTACACACTGAAGCTTTCTTT.

The chain joins TRBV6-2 or TRBV6-3 to TRBJ2-1, with TRBD1 matching 8 bases. V lost 2 bases to trimming and J lost 2 bases; unmatched junction nucleotides: 5. CDR1 is MNHEY, CDR2 SVGEGT, per germline. The CDR3 loop spans 16 amino acids. CDR3 nucleotides: TGTGCCAGCAGTTACGCCGGGACAGGACCCTACAATGAGCAGTTCTTC. As protein: CASSYAGTGPYNEQFF.

The chain carries TRBV13 and TRBJ1-6; TRBD1 agrees at 7 bases. Germline CDR1 reads PRHDT; CDR2 reads FYEKMQ (reference sequence). V lost 4 bases to trimming and J lost 11 bases; unmatched junction nucleotides: 5. The CDR3 extends over 13 amino acids. CDR3 amino acids: CASSSSGTAPLHF. The CDR3 DNA sequence: TGTGCCAGCAGCTCATCAGGGACAGCACCCCTCCACTTT.

This chain connects TRBV27 to TRBJ2-1; no firm D call. The CDR3 sequence is 12 residues long. V lost 2 bases and J 5 bases, leaving 4 bases between the germline ends. Germline lookup yields CDR1 MNHEY and CDR2 SMNVEV (reference sequence). The DNA of the CDR3 is TGTGCCAGCAGTTTACGCGACAATGAGCAGTTCTTC. The encoded protein is CASSLRDNEQFF.

The CDR3 loop is CASSYSAGLGADTQYF. Here the CDR3 DNA reads TGTGCCAGCAGTTACTCCGCGGGACTAGGGGCAGATACGCAGTATTTT. The chain combines TRBV6-5 with TRBJ2-3; 8 nucleotides match TRBD2. Germline values: CDR1 MNHEY, CDR2 SVGAGI. There are 16 residues in the CDR3. V gave up 0 bases and J gave up 4 bases; unmatched junction bases: 6.

This chain uses TRBV2 with TRBJ2-5, with 10 bases fitting TRBD1. Germline V lookup: CDR1 SNHLY, CDR2 FYNNEI. The CDR3 runs to 14 residues. V lost 3 bases to trimming and J lost 5 bases; unmatched junction nucleotides: 3. The CDR3 region is CASSDGTGVETQYF. CDR3 bases: TGTGCCAGCAGTGACGGGACAGGGGTGGAGACCCAGTACTTC.

The gene calls are TRBV7-6 and TRBJ2-1, with a possible D match to TRBD2 (6 bases). Germline-derived CDR1 and CDR2 are SGHVS and FNYEAQ. The CDR3 length is 18 residues. The V end lost 2 bases, the J end lost 5 bases, and 22 bases lay between the germline ends. In nucleotides, the CDR3 is TGTGCCAGCAGCTTATTTGGTCAGTCTCCCGGGGGTGACAATGAGCAGTTCTTC. Its protein is CASSLFGQSPGGDNEQFF.

This clone is a singleton in its sample. The chain couples TRBV4-2 to TRBJ1-5, with no clear D. The germline CDR1 and CDR2 sequences are LGHNA and YNFKEQ. The V gene lost 0 bases and the J gene lost 5 bases, with 8 bases spanning the gap. The CDR3 has 14 residues. The DNA for the CDR3 is TGTGCCAGCAGCCAAGAAAGCAGGTATCAGCCCCAGCATTTT. This translates into CASSQESRYQPQHF.

This clone was observed a single time. This sequence joins TRBV4-3 and TRBJ1-1; D is unresolved. The CDR3 spans 13 residues. CDR1 is LGHNA, CDR2 YSLEER, per germline. The V gene lost 5 bases and the J gene lost 2 bases, with 9 bases spanning the gap. In DNA form, the CDR3 reads TGCGCCAGCAGCGCGGGCAGTAACACTGAAGCTTTCTTT. Translated: CASSAGSNTEAFF.

This clone was seen a few times. V is TRBV7-9 and J is TRBJ2-3; 9 positions match TRBD2. The CDR3 loop spans 17 amino acids. Germline lookup yields CDR1 SEHNR and CDR2 FQNEAQ (reference sequence). V dropped 5 bases and J dropped 3; count of bases not matched to a gene: 12. The CDR3 protein is CASSPGLAGSRTDTQYF. CDR3 in DNA: TGTGCCAGCAGCCCCGGGCTAGCGGGGTCGCGGACAGATACGCAGTATTTT.

This clone appeared once. CDR3 coding DNA: TGTGCCTGGAGTGCGGGACAGGGGGCGCATCATGGCTACACCTTC. Protein: CAWSAGQGAHHGYTF. The chain employs TRBV30 and TRBJ1-2; 12 bases line up with TRBD1. From germline, CDR1 is GTSNPN and CDR2 SVGIG (reference sequence). The CDR3 covers 15 residues. Trimming at V came to 1 base and at J to 6 bases, leaving 6 bases not matched to a gene.

This chain links TRBV6-1 with TRBJ2-3; a weak D match, TRBD1 (5 bases). The germline V and J ends were trimmed by 2 bases and 4 bases, with 10 bases remaining between them. Germline V gene sequence: CDR1 MNHNS, CDR2 SASEGT. The CDR3 has 14 amino acids. The CDR3 protein is CASSESWGSDTQYF. CDR3 coding DNA: TGTGCCAGCAGTGAATCTTGGGGCTCAGATACGCAGTATTTT.

This chain links TRBV7-8 with TRBJ1-1; 7 nucleotides align to TRBD1. V trimming: 5 bases; J trimming: 6 bases; junction bases outside the gene matches: 9. CDR1 is SGHVS, CDR2 FQNEAQ, per germline. This CDR3 comprises 14 residues. The CDR3 DNA follows: TGTGCCAGCAGCAGAAACACAGGGGTCGCTGAAGCTTTCTTT. Translation: CASSRNTGVAEAFF.

This sequence joins TRBV6-2 or TRBV6-3 and TRBJ2-7, with D unresolved. The germline V and J ends were trimmed by 4 bases and 3 bases, with 4 bases remaining between them. This CDR3 has 11 residues. Germline values: CDR1 MNHEY, CDR2 SVGEGT. The CDR3 bases are TGTGCCAGCAGTTCGTACTACGAGCAGTACTTC. This encodes CASSSYYEQYF.

The chain uses TRBV18 and TRBJ1-3; 7 bases match TRBD1. This CDR3 has 14 residues. CDR1 and CDR2 (germline): KGHSH, LQKENI. Trimming removed 8 bases from V and 4 bases from J; junction bases left unmatched: 8. The CDR3 reads CASTTGVSGNTIYF. In nucleotides, the CDR3 is TGTGCCAGCACAACAGGGGTATCAGGAAACACCATATATTTT.

The V gene is TRBV5-4, the J gene TRBJ1-1; D ambiguous. Trimming cost V 3 bases and J 3 bases, with 6 bases left between them. Per the germline V gene, CDR1 is SGHNT and CDR2 is YYREEE (reference sequence). The CDR3 has 12 amino acids. The CDR3 DNA follows: TGTGCCAGCAGCTCGGGTCACACTGAAGCTTTCTTT. Amino acid sequence: CASSSGHTEAFF.

This clone was seen only a few times. V is TRBV5-1 and J is TRBJ2-3; no clear D. In germline, CDR1 is SGHRS, CDR2 YFSETQ. Trimming took off 4 bases at V and 2 bases at J, with 11 bases between the two ends. The CDR3 extends over 14 amino acids. The CDR3 loop reads CASSPEQLTDTQYF. The CDR3 bases are TGCGCCAGCAGCCCCGAACAGCTCACAGATACGCAGTATTTT.

The gene calls are TRBV2 and TRBJ1-5; D unresolved. The length of the CDR3 is 16 residues. V was pared by 6 bases and J by 4 bases, with 19 bases between. Per germline, CDR1 SNHLY and CDR2 FYNNEI. The CDR3 spells CASRPPGEGGNQPQHF. DNA for the CDR3: TGTGCCAGCAGACCCCCAGGAGAGGGAGGGAATCAGCCCCAGCATTTT.

The rearrangement joins TRBV7-6 to TRBJ2-3; possible D gene TRBD2, 5 bases. The V gene's germline CDR1 is SGHVS and CDR2 FNYEAQ. V lost 2 bases and J lost 3, with 9 bases in between. The CDR3 is made up of 14 amino acids. The CDR3, as DNA: TGTGCCAGCAGCTTATTTGGCGGGACAGATACGCAGTATTTT. Amino acid sequence: CASSLFGGTDTQYF.

This clone was observed once. The V call is TRBV6-4, the J call TRBJ2-1; TRBD2 matches at 8 bases. This CDR3 is 15 amino acids long. Germline CDR1 MRHNA, CDR2 SNTAGT. V was clipped by 4 bases and J by 5 bases; unmatched bases: 7. The CDR3 DNA is TGTGCCAGCAGTGTAAGCGGGAGTCTCCACAATGAGCAGTTCTTC. Translation gives CASSVSGSLHNEQFF.

Only a few counts were recorded for this clone. This chain connects TRBV19 to TRBJ1-1; TRBD1 aligns across 10 bases. Germline CDR1 LNHDA, CDR2 SQIVND (reference sequence). The junction had 10 bases not matched to a gene; V was cut back by 5 bases and J by 1 base. The CDR3 loop spans 17 amino acids. Here the CDR3 DNA reads TGTGCCAGTAGTCGAGGGACCGGGACAGGGGCGAACACTGAAGCTTTCTTT. Protein: CASSRGTGTGANTEAFF.

V gene TRBV24-1 combines with J gene TRBJ1-2, with unresolved D. Germline V lookup: CDR1 KGHDR, CDR2 SFDVKD. Trimming took 4 bases from V and 4 from J, leaving 12 bases between them. This CDR3 has 14 residues. As DNA, the CDR3 is TGTGCCACCAGTGACGCCCGGACTCGCTATGGCTACACCTTC. Translated, it gives CATSDARTRYGYTF.

The rearrangement joins TRBV28 to TRBJ1-6, with D possibly being TRBD1 (6 bases). Trimming took off 3 bases at V and 9 bases at J, with 18 bases between the two ends. CDR3 size: 16 residues. Germline CDR1 reads MDHEN; CDR2 reads SYDVKM. CDR3 sequence: CASSFRTAAVGSPLHF. The CDR3 DNA reads TGTGCCAGCAGTTTTCGGACAGCAGCAGTGGGTTCACCCCTCCACTTT.

The chain combines TRBV5-4 with TRBJ2-3, with 8 bases lining up with TRBD2. The V gene's germline CDR1 is SGHNT and CDR2 YYREEE (reference sequence). The CDR3 runs to 16 residues. J lost 2 bases, V lost 4 bases, and 9 bases had no gene match. CDR3 in DNA: TGTGCCAGCAGCCGTCCCGCGGGGGGCTCCACAGATACGCAGTATTTT. It translates to CASSRPAGGSTDTQYF.

This clone was seen a few times. The chain has TRBV7-8 and TRBJ2-7; tentative D call: TRBD1 (5 bases). Germline V gene data show CDR1 as SGHVS and CDR2 as FQNEAQ. V dropped 3 bases and J dropped 6 bases, with 12 bases sitting between them. The CDR3 covers 13 residues. In DNA, the CDR3 is TGTGCCAGCAGCTTCCGGATGGGGCTCGAGCAGTACTTC. Its translation is CASSFRMGLEQYF.